This T cell receptor (beta chain) was captured by sequencing in a study of T cell changes during pregnancy in multiple sclerosis. From germline, CDR1 is LNHNV and CDR2 YYDKDF (reference sequence). The germline V and J ends were trimmed by 5 bases and 7 bases, with 18 bases remaining between them. The CDR3 totals 14 residues. Generated by immunoSEQ multiplex PCR, the TCRdb table keeps only in-frame clones and is missing some. The sample holds approximately 80,000 clones, approximately 93% seen once. The chain joins TRBV15 to TRBJ2-7; D might be TRBD2 (5 bases). The source of this sequence is a female donor in good health, enrolled as a control in a pregnancy study. Here the sequenced sample was peripheral blood, taken in the second trimester of pregnancy. The CDR3 protein is CATSLLVRVGEQYF. The CDR3 nucleotides are TGTGCCACCAGCCTCCTCGTGAGGGTAGGGGAGCAGTACTTC.